The present T cell receptor (beta chain) was sequenced within a study of blood T cell repertoires in COVID-19. Study overall: The United States, Italy and Spain provided the acute and convalescent COVID-19 samples. PBMCs, B-cell-depleted T cells, or T cells provided the cDNA or gDNA that made up the material.

Methods used by the authors: Reference gene primer amplification gave nucleated cell count estimates. TCRdb's copy holds only in-frame clones and misses some; the assay was immunoSEQ multiplex PCR. Clonal size and the V and J genes are those of that table, whereas D and trimming came from the DNA. The sample records about 22,000 clones, roughly 88% being singletons. V lost 0 bases to trimming and J lost 2 bases; unmatched junction nucleotides: 0. Germline CDR1 is LGHNA and CDR2 is YSLEER. The CDR3 totals 16 residues. Sample: peripheral blood. This sequence originates from an elderly man with active or convalescent COVID-19. The chain has TRBV4-3 and TRBJ2-6; the match to TRBD1 covers 8 bases. The chain's CDR3 is CASSQETGAGANVLTF. CDR3 DNA sequence: TGCGCCAGCAGCCAAGAGACAGGGGCTGGGGCCAACGTCCTGACTTTC.